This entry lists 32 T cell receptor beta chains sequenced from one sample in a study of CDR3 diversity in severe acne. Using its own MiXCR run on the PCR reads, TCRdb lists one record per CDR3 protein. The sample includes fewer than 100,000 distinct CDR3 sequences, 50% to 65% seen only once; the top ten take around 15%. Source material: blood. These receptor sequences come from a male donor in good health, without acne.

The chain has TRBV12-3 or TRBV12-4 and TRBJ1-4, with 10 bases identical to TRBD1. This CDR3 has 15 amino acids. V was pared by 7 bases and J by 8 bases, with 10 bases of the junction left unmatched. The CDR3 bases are TGTGCCAGCATAGGGACAGGGGCTAAAGAAGAAAAACTGTTTTTT. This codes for CASIGTGAKEEKLFF.

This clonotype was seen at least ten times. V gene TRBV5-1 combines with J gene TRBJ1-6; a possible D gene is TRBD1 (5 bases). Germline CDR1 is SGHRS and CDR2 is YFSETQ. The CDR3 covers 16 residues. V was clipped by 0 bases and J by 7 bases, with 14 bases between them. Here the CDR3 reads CASSLGGGFQNSPLHF. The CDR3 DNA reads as TGCGCCAGCAGCTTGGGCGGGGGTTTTCAAAATTCACCCCTCCACTTT.

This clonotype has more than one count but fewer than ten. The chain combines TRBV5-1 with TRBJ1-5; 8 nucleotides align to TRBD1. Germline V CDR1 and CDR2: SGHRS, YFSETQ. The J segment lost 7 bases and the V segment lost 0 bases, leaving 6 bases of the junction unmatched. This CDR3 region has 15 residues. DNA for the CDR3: TGCGCCAGCAGCTTGGGGACAGGGTTCAGGCAGCCCCAGCATTTT. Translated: CASSLGTGFRQPQHF. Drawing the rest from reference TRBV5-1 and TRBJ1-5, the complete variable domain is KAGVTQTPRYLIKTRGQQVTLSCSPISGHRSVSWYQQTPGQGLQFLFEYFSETQRNKGNFPGRFSGRQFSNSRSEMNVSTLELGDSALYLCASSLGTGFRQPQHFGDGTRLSIL.

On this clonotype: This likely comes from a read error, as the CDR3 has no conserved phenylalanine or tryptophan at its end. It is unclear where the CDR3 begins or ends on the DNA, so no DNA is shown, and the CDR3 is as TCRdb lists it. CDR3 in amino acids: CASSEYWDRDTQYFGPVFTA. This chain links TRBV6-1 with TRBJ1-4; the table gives TRBD1 as D, unverified against the DNA. Germline CDR1 reads MNHNS; CDR2 reads SASEGT. The CDR3 is 20 amino acids long, termini counted.

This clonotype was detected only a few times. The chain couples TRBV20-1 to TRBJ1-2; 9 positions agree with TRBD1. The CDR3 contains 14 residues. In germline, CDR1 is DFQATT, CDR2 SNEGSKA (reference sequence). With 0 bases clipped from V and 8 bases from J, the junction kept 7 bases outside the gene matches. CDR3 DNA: TGCAGTGCTAGAGAGACCGGGACAGGGAGCGGCTACACCTTC. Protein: CSARETGTGSGYTF.

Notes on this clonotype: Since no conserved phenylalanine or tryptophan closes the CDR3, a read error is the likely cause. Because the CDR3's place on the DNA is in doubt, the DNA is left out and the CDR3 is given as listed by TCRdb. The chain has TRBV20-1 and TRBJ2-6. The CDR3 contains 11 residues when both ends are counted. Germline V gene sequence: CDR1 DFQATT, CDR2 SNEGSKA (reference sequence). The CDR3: CSASASPLLIT.

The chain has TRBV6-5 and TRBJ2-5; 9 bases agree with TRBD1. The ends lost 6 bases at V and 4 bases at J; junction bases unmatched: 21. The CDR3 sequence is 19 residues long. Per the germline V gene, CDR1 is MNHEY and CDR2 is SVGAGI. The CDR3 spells CASRTSTNTGGQGRETQYF. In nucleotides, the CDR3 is TGTGCCAGCAGGACCAGTACAAACACCGGGGGACAGGGTAGAGAGACCCAGTACTTC.

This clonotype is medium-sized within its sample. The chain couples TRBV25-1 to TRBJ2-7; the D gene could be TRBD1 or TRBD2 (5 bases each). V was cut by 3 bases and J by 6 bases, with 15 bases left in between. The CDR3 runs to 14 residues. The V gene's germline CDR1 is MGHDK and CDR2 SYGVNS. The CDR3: CASSEGSRVGEQYF. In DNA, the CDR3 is TGTGCCAGCAGTGAGGGGAGCAGGGTTGGCGAGCAGTACTTC.

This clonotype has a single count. The CDR3 DNA sequence: TGTGCCAGTAGTAGGAGGGCGGCAGCCGGTGACTATGGCTACACCTTC. Translation: CASSRRAAAGDYGYTF. The chain recombines TRBV19 with TRBJ1-2; D gene unclear. Trimming shortened V by 4 bases and J by 3 bases, and 18 bases separated the two germline ends. This CDR3 has 16 amino acids. The germline V gene encodes CDR1 LNHDA and CDR2 SQIVND (reference sequence).

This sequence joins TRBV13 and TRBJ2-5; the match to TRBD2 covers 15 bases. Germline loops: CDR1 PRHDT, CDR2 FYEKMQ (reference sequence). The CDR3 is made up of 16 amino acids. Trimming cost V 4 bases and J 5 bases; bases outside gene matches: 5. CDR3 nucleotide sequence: TGTGCCAGCAGCTCCCGGACTAGCGGGGGGGGTGAGACCCAGTACTTC. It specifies CASSSRTSGGGETQYF.

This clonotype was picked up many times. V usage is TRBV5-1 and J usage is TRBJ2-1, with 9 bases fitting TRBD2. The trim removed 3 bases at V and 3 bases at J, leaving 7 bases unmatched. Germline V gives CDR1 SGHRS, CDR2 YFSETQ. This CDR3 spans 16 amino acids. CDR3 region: CASSSLSSGSYNEQFF. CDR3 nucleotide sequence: TGCGCCAGCAGCTCGCTTAGTAGCGGGAGCTACAATGAGCAGTTCTTC.

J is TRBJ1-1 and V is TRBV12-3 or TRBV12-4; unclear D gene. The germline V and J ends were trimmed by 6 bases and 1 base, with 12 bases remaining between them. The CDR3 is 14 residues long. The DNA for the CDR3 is TGTGCCAGCAGACCTTCCGGGTGGAACACTGAAGCTTTCTTT. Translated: CASRPSGWNTEAFF.

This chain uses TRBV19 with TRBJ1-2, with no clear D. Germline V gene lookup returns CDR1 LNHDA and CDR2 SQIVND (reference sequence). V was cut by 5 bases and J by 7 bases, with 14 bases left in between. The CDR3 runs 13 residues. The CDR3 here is CASSERGDSGYTF. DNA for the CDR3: TGTGCCAGTAGTGAAAGAGGAGATAGTGGCTACACCTTC.

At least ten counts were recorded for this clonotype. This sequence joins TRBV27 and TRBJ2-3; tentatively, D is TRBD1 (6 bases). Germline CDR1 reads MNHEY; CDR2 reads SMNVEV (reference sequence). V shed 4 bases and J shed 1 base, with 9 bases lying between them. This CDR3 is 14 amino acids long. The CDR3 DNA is TGTGCCAGCAGTTGGGGGCAGGGCACAGATACGCAGTATTTT. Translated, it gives CASSWGQGTDTQYF.

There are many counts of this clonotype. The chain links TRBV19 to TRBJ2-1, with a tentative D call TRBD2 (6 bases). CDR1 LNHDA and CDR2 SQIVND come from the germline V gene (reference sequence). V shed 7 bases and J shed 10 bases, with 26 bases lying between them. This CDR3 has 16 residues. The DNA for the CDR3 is TGTGCCAGTACTACTCTCCAGGGAAAGCGGGCTGGGGAGCAGTTCTTC. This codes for CASTTLQGKRAGEQFF.

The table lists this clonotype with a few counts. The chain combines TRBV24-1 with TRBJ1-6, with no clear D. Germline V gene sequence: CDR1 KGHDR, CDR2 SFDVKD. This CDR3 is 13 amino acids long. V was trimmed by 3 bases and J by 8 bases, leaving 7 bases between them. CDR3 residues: CATSDSRDSPLHF. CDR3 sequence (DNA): TGTGCCACCAGTGATAGCAGAGATTCACCCCTCCACTTT.

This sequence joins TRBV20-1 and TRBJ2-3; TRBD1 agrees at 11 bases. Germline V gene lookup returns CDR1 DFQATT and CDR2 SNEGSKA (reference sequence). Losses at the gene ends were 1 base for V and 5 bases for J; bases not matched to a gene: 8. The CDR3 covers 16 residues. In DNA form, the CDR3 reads TGCAGTGCTAGAGCCCGGGGACAGGGGGGAATAGATACGCAGTATTTT. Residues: CSARARGQGGIDTQYF.

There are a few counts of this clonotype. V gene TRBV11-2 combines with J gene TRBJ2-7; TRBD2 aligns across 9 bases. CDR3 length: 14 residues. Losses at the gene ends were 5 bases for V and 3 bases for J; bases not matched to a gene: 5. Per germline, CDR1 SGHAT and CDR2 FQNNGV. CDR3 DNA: TGTGCCAGCAGCCCGATAGCGGGGGTCTACGAGCAGTACTTC. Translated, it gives CASSPIAGVYEQYF.

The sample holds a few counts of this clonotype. CDR3 protein: CSAAVGQYYGYTF. The CDR3 coding sequence is TGCAGCGCCGCCGTCGGACAGTACTATGGCTACACCTTC. The J gene is TRBJ1-2, the V gene TRBV29-1; a possible D gene is TRBD1 (6 bases). V lost 7 bases and J lost 3, with 15 bases in between. The CDR3 consists of 13 residues. In germline, CDR1 is SQVTM, CDR2 ANQGSEA.

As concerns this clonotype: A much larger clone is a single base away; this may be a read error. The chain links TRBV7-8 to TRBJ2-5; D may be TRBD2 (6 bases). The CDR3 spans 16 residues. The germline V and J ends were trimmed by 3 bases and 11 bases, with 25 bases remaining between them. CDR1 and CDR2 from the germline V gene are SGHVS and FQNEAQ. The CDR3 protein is CASSLSSGASFTEQYF. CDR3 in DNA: TGTGCCAGCAGCTTGTCGTCGGGAGCCTCCTTCACGGAGCAGTACTTC.

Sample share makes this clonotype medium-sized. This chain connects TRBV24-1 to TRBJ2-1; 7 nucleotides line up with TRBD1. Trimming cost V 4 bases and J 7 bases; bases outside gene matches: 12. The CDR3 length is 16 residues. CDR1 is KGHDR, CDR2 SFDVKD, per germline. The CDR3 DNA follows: TGTGCCACCAGTGAAGGGACAGAGGCATCCATTAATGAGCAGTTCTTC. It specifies CATSEGTEASINEQFF.

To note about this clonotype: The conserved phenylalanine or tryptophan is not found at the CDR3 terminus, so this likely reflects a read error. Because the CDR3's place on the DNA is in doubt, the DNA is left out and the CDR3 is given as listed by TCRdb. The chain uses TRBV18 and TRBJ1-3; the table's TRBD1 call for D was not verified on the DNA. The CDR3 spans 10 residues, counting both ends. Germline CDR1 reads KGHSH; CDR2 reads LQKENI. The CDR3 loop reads CASSPAQGTS.

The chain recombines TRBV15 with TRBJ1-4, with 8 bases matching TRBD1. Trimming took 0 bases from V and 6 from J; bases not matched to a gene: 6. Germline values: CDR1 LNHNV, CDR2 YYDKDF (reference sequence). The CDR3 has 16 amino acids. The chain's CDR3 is CATSRDSGQGYEKLFF. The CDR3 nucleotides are TGTGCCACCAGCAGAGATTCCGGACAGGGATATGAAAAACTGTTTTTT.

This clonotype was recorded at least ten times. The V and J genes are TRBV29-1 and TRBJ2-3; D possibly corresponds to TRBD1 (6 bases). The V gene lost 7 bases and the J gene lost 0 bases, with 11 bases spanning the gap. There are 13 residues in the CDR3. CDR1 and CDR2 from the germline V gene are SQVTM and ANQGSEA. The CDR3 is CSGLDSSTDTQYF. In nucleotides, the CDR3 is TGCAGCGGGTTGGACAGTAGCACAGATACGCAGTATTTT.

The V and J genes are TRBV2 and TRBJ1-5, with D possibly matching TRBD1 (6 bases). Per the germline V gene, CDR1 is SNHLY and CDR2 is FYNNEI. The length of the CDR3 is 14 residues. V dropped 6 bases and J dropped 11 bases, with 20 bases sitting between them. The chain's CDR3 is CASRSTVHEGAQHF. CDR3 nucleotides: TGTGCCAGCAGGTCTACGGTTCACGAGGGGGCCCAGCATTTT.

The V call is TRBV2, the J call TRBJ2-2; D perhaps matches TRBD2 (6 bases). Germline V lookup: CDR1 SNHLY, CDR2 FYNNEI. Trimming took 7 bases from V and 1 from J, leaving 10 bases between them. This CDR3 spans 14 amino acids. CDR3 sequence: CASIYGRNTGELFF. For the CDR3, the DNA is TGTGCCAGCATTTACGGGAGGAACACCGGGGAGCTGTTTTTT. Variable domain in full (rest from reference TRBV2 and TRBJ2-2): EPEVTQTPSHQVTQMGQEVILRCVPISNHLYFYWYRQILGQKVEFLVSFYNNEISEKSEIFDDQFSVERPDGSNFTLKIRSTKLEDSAMYFCASIYGRNTGELFFGEGSRLTVL.

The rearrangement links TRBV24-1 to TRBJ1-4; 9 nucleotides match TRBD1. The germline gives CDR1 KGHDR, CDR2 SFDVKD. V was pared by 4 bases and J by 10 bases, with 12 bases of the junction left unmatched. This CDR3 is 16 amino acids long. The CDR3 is CATSDSGQGRQGKLFF. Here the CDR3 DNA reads TGTGCCACCAGTGACTCCGGACAGGGGAGGCAGGGAAAACTGTTTTTT.

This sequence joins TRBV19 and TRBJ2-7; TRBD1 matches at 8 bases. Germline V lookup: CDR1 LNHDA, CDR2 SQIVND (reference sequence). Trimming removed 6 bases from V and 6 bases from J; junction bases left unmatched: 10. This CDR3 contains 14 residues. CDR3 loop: CASSISTGAGEQYF. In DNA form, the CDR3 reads TGTGCCAGTAGCATATCGACAGGGGCTGGCGAGCAGTACTTC.

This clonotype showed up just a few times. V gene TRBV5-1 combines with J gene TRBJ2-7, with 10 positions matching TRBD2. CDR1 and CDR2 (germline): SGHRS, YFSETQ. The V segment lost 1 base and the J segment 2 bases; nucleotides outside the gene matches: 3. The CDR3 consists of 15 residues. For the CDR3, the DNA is TGCGCCAGCAGCTTGTCTAGCGGGAGCCCCTACGAGCAGTACTTC. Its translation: CASSLSSGSPYEQYF.

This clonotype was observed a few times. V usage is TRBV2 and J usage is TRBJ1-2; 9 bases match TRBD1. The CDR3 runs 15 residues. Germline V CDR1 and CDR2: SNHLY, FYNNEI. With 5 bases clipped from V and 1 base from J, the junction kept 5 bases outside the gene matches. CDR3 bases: TGTGCCAGCAGTAAACAGGGGGCTCGTAACTATGGCTACACCTTC. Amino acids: CASSKQGARNYGYTF.

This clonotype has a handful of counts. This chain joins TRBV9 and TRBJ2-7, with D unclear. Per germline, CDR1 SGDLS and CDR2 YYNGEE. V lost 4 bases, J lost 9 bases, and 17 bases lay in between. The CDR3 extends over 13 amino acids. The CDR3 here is CASSRRWSGAQYF. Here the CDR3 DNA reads TGTGCCAGCAGCAGACGTTGGAGTGGTGCGCAGTACTTC.

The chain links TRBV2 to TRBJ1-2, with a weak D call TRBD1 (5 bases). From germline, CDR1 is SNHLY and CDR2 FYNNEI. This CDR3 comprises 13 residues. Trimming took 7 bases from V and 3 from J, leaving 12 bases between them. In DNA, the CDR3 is TGTGCCAGCACAGGGTTCCTCCACTATGGCTACACCTTC. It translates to CASTGFLHYGYTF.